The entry below describes one T cell receptor beta chain. The antigen is undetermined. V lost 8 bases and J 7 bases, leaving 18 bases between the germline ends. Germline V gene sequence: CDR1 MNHNS, CDR2 SASEGT. This CDR3 has 14 residues. In the original analysis: Researchers built a distant-metastasis classifier for papillary thyroid cancer that drew on CDR3 differences across clinicopathological groups. TCRdb reanalyzed the PCR reads with MiXCR. In this record, the V and J calls reflect TCRdb's handling and not the investigators' own analysis. The sample has approximately 35,000 clones, 35% to 45% seen once; the top ten hold about 23%. This record comes from a study of metastatic and nonmetastatic thyroid tumors. About the study: Repertoire comparisons spanned blood and tumor or nodule tissue from malignant and benign thyroid patients. Study-level findings and limits: As reported, TCR beta diversity in blood and tumor was significantly higher in malignant thyroid tumors than in benign nodules.

Not a single patient had been given any form of treatment at any point before undergoing thyroid surgery. This TCR was sampled from a female donor with papillary thyroid cancer or a benign thyroid nodule (not recorded which). Some clones in this sample may be carry-over from other donors' samples. Sequenced: tumor tissue. The chain has TRBV6-1 and TRBJ1-5; D is undetermined. The CDR3 DNA follows: TGTGCCAGCGGCGACATTCAGAGGATACAGCCCCAGCATTTT. Translated: CASGDIQRIQPQHF.